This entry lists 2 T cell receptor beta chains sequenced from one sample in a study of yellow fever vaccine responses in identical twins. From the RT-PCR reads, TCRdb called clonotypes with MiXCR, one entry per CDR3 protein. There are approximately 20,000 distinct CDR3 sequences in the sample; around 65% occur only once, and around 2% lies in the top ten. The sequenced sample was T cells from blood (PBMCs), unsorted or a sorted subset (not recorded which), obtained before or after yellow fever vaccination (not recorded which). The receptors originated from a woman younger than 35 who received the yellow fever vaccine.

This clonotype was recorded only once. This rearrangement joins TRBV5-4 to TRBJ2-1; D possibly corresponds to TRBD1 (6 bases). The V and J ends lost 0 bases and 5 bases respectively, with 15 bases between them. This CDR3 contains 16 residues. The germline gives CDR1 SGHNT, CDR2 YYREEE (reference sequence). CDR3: CASSLGMGAGNNEQFF. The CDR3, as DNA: TGTGCCAGCAGCTTGGGGATGGGGGCTGGGAACAATGAGCAGTTCTTC.

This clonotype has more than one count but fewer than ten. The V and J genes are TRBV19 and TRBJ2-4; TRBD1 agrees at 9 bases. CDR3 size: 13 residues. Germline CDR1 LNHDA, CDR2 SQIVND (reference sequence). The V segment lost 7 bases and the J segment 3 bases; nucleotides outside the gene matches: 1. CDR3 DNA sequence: TGTGCCAGTATGGACAGGGGCAAAAACATTCAGTACTTC. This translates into CASMDRGKNIQYF. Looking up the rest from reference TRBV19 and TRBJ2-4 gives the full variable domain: DGGITQSPKYLFRKEGQNVTLSCEQNLNHDAMYWYRQDPGQGLRLIYYSQIVNDFQKGDIAEGYSVSREKKESFPLTVTSAQKNPTAFYLCASMDRGKNIQYFGAGTRLSVL.